Below, one T cell receptor (beta chain) is given with its context. The target antigen is unknown. This entry comes from a study of cytomegalovirus exposure and HLA in healthy donors. As for the study in general: The 100 million to 120 million unique TCR beta sequences, from about 190 million T cells, were found by an earlier analysis.

Trimming removed 1 base from V and 1 base from J, with 10 bases in between. CDR3 length equals 15 residues. In germline, CDR1 is LGHNA, CDR2 YNFKEQ. Study observations and caveats: Earlier analysis looked at TCR beta V segments, and most were productive about 87% or about 30% of the time. Researchers catalogued 150 or so TCR beta chains as cytomegalovirus-associated. Some V segments could not be told apart, so they were left out, TRBV6-2 and TRBV6-3 among them.

PCR amplification relied on 60 Vbeta primers (plus 13 Jbeta primers). Generated by immunoSEQ multiplex PCR, the TCRdb table keeps only in-frame clones and is missing some. Of around 130,000 clones listed, roughly 70% were seen once; the top ten hold less than 3.5%. The sample was PBMCs. The TCR comes from a woman aged 40 to 50 in good health and CMV-seropositive. The chain has TRBV4-2 and TRBJ1-1, with D perhaps TRBD1 (5 bases). CDR3 sequence reads: CASSQVPQGNTEAFF. The CDR3 DNA follows: TGTGCCAGCAGCCAAGTACCCCAGGGGAACACTGAAGCTTTCTTT.